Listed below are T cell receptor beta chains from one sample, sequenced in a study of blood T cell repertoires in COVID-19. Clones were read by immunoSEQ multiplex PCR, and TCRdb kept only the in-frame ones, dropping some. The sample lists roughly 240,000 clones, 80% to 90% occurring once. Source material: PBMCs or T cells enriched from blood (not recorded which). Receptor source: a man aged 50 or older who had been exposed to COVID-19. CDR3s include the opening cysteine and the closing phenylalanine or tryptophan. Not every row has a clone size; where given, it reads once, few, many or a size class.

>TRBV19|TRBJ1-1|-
CASTPYGGAEAFF
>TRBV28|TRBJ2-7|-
CASSRTGTSGVYEQYF
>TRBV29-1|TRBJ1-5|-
CSVGGRGDQPQHF
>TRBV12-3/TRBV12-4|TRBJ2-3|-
CACRGMGTDTQYF
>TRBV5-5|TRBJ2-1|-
CASSLVEGNNEQFF
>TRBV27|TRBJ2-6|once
CASSLLSRSGANVLTF
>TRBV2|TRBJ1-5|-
CASRDGQGIRSNQPQHF
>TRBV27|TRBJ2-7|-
CASSFQSNPGHISYEQYF
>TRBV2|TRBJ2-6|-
CASTDLLGPGSGANVLTF
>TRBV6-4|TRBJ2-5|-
CASSTSGDSGETQYF
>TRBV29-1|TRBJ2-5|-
CSAILYETQYF
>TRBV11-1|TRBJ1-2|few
CASSFTGRDYGYTF
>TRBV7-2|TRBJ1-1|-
CVTRGTEAFF
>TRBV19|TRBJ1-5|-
CASTRGQGGGQPQHF
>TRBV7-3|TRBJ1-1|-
CASSIGQGITEAFF
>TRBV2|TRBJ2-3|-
CAGGQEGHGTQYF
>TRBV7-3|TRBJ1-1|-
CASSGTGSTEAFF
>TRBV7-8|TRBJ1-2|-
CASTNRQLASNYGYTF